These T cell receptor beta chains were read from a single sample in a study of blood T cell repertoires in COVID-19. Profiled with immunoSEQ multiplex PCR; TCRdb holds only in-frame clones, not every one. The data hold 200,000 to 300,000 clones, with around 81% observed a single time. The sequenced sample consisted of peripheral blood. These receptors all come from a man aged 25 to 45 who had recovered from COVID-19. Each CDR3 is given with its conserved first and last residue. The D gene is left open where the match is weak. Size is stated for part of the rows, as once, few or many counts, or as a class when the clone is expanded.

D: TRBD1
J: TRBJ1-2
V: TRBV7-2
size: NA
CDR3: CASIPGQLNSYYGYTF
DNA: TGTGCCAGCATCCCGGGACAGCTCAATTCCTACTATGGCTACACCTTC

D: TRBD1
J: TRBJ2-1
V: TRBV19
size: NA
CDR3: CASSMGQGQGEQFF
DNA: TGTGCCAGTAGTATGGGACAGGGGCAAGGTGAGCAGTTCTTC

D: TRBD1
J: TRBJ1-1
V: TRBV6-1
size: few
CDR3: CASSEAWDRSTEAFF
DNA: TGTGCCAGCAGTGAAGCGTGGGACAGGAGCACTGAAGCTTTCTTT

D: TRBD1
J: TRBJ2-4
V: TRBV2
size: NA
CDR3: CASRDHRGVGNIQYF
DNA: TGTGCCAGCAGAGACCACAGGGGAGTCGGGAACATTCAGTACTTC

D: TRBD1
J: TRBJ2-2
V: TRBV7-9
size: NA
CDR3: CASSLVKGTDRAGELFF
DNA: TGTGCCAGCAGCTTAGTTAAGGGGACAGATCGCGCCGGGGAGCTGTTTTTT

D: TRBD1
J: TRBJ1-4
V: TRBV7-9
size: few
CDR3: CASSLKRGRNEKLFF
DNA: TGTGCCAGCAGCTTGAAAAGGGGGCGGAATGAAAAACTGTTTTTT

D: TRBD1
J: TRBJ1-3
V: TRBV28
size: NA
CDR3: CASTWDRDNTIYF
DNA: TGTGCCAGCACCTGGGACAGGGATAACACCATATATTTT

D: NA
J: TRBJ1-2
V: TRBV5-3
size: NA
CDR3: CARSLGVRGGSRGYTF
DNA: TGTGCCAGAAGCTTGGGGGTTAGGGGAGGAAGTCGTGGCTACACCTTC

D: NA
J: TRBJ2-5
V: TRBV27
size: NA
CDR3: CASSKQYQETQYF
DNA: TGTGCCAGCAGTAAACAGTACCAAGAGACCCAGTACTTC

D: NA
J: TRBJ1-5
V: TRBV19
size: NA
CDR3: CASSILAESNQPQHF
DNA: TGTGCCAGTAGTATTTTGGCGGAGAGCAATCAGCCCCAGCATTTT

D: NA
J: TRBJ1-1
V: TRBV5-1
size: NA
CDR3: CASSAGDKSEAFF
DNA: TGCGCCAGCAGCGCGGGAGATAAATCTGAAGCTTTCTTT

D: NA
J: TRBJ1-1
V: TRBV5-6
size: NA
CDR3: CASSWGAGNTEAFF
DNA: TGTGCCAGCAGCTGGGGCGCCGGGAACACTGAAGCTTTCTTT

D: TRBD1
J: TRBJ2-7
V: TRBV3-1/TRBV3-2
size: NA
CDR3: CASSRVWSTRDSPYEQYF
DNA: TGTGCCAGCAGCCGAGTATGGTCGACCCGGGACAGCCCCTACGAGCAGTACTTC

D: NA
J: TRBJ1-1
V: TRBV6-6
size: NA
CDR3: CASSSTGFTEAFF
DNA: TGTGCCAGCAGTTCCACAGGGTTCACTGAAGCTTTCTTT

D: TRBD2
J: TRBJ2-5
V: TRBV5-4
size: once
CDR3: CASSYDSGGAGKTQYF
DNA: TGTGCCAGCAGCTACGATAGCGGGGGGGCCGGGAAGACCCAGTACTTC

D: TRBD1
J: TRBJ1-4
V: TRBV18
size: NA
CDR3: CASSPRTGRGEKLFF
DNA: TGTGCCAGCTCACCTCGGACAGGGCGGGGTGAAAAACTGTTTTTT

D: TRBD2
J: TRBJ2-7
V: TRBV27
size: NA
CDR3: CASSSLRGDYEQYF
DNA: TGTGCCAGCAGTTCCCTTCGGGGGGACTACGAGCAGTACTTC

D: NA
J: TRBJ1-4
V: TRBV3-1/TRBV3-2
size: NA
CDR3: CASSPPGQINEKLFF
DNA: TGTGCCAGCAGCCCCCCCGGACAGATAAATGAAAAACTGTTTTTT

D: TRBD1
J: TRBJ2-3
V: TRBV6-1
size: NA
CDR3: CASSERTGGLDTQYF
DNA: TGTGCCAGCAGTGAACGGACAGGGGGTTTAGATACGCAGTATTTT

D: NA
J: TRBJ2-7
V: TRBV2
size: NA
CDR3: CASSEMLGLADEQYF
DNA: TGTGCCAGCAGTGAAATGCTTGGACTGGCAGACGAGCAGTACTTC

D: NA
J: TRBJ1-1
V: TRBV11-2
size: NA
CDR3: CASSLEMGATEAFF
DNA: TGTGCCAGCAGCTTAGAAATGGGCGCCACTGAAGCTTTCTTT

D: TRBD1
J: TRBJ1-5
V: TRBV10-3
size: NA
CDR3: CAISLTNGQGNQPQHF
DNA: TGTGCCATCAGCTTGACTAATGGACAGGGAAATCAGCCCCAGCATTTT

D: TRBD2
J: TRBJ2-5
V: TRBV6-1
size: NA
CDR3: CASSERASGGVRQYF
DNA: TGTGCCAGCAGTGAAAGGGCTAGCGGGGGGGTACGCCAGTACTTC

D: NA
J: TRBJ1-5
V: TRBV6-6
size: NA
CDR3: CASSYGALEPQHF
DNA: TGTGCCAGCAGTTACGGGGCTTTAGAGCCCCAGCATTTT

D: TRBD2
J: TRBJ2-1
V: TRBV4-1
size: NA
CDR3: CASSQGPLSGGVYNEQFF
DNA: TGCGCCAGCAGCCAAGGGCCTTTGAGCGGGGGGGTATACAATGAGCAGTTCTTC

D: TRBD1
J: TRBJ1-1
V: TRBV3-1/TRBV3-2
size: NA
CDR3: CASSQMTGGTEAFF
DNA: TGTGCCAGCAGCCAAATGACAGGGGGCACTGAAGCTTTCTTT

D: NA
J: TRBJ1-6
V: TRBV2
size: NA
CDR3: CASRRAGRSYNSPLHF
DNA: TGTGCCAGCAGGAGGGCTGGCCGCTCCTATAATTCACCCCTCCACTTT

D: NA
J: TRBJ2-7
V: TRBV9
size: NA
CDR3: CASSVIPDLGEQYF
DNA: TGTGCCAGCAGCGTAATTCCGGATCTAGGCGAGCAGTACTTC